These 3 T cell receptor beta chains were all obtained from the same sample, sequenced in a study of cytomegalovirus exposure and HLA in healthy donors. Amplification used 60 Vbeta primers and 13 Jbeta primers. Method: immunoSEQ multiplex PCR; TCRdb's copy keeps in-frame clones and lacks some. The profile shows about 97,000 clones, approximately 87% of them singletons. Sequencing used PBMCs. The receptors shown here come from a man between 40 and 49 years old in good health and CMV-seronegative.

This rearrangement joins TRBV7-3 to TRBJ1-2; 8 bases agree with TRBD1. Germline trimming cut 5 bases from V and 4 bases from J; bases unmatched to any gene: 3. Germline V CDR1 and CDR2: SGHTA, FQGTGA. The CDR3 length is 13 residues. The CDR3 nucleotides read TGTGCCAGCAGCCCCGGACAGGGCTATGGCTACACCTTC. This codes for CASSPGQGYGYTF.

The chain links TRBV15 to TRBJ2-7; D remains ambiguous. The CDR3 has 13 amino acids. Germline V gene lookup returns CDR1 LNHNV and CDR2 YYDKDF (reference sequence). The ends were cut back, 1 base at V and 4 bases at J, with 8 bases in the middle. CDR3 loop: CATSRVRMYEQYF. In DNA, the CDR3 is TGTGCCACCAGCAGAGTGAGGATGTACGAGCAGTACTTC.

The rearrangement joins TRBV7-9 to TRBJ1-5; TRBD1 matches at 9 bases. The CDR3 consists of 16 residues. The V and J ends lost 3 bases and 1 base, in that order; junction bases with no gene match: 4. Germline CDR1 SEHNR, CDR2 FQNEAQ (reference sequence). The CDR3 DNA is TGTGCCAGCAGCTTGGGACAGGGAGGAAGCAATCAGCCCCAGCATTTT. It yields the protein CASSLGQGGSNQPQHF.